This record concerns one TCR beta chain sequence. This sample was taken from a study of control samples from healthy donors and cancer patients. CDR3 length: 12 amino acids. V was pared by 0 bases and J by 8 bases, with 7 bases between. The germline V gene has CDR1 LGHDT and CDR2 YNNKEL (reference sequence). Assay: immunoSEQ multiplex PCR; the TCRdb copy retains only in-frame clones and omits some. The sample includes around 130,000 clones, roughly 90% of them seen just once. The chain joins TRBV3-1 (or the pseudogene TRBV3-2) to TRBJ1-1, with a weak D call TRBD1 (5 bases). The sequence was collected from a man aged 50 to 59 in good health. The specimen was blood. The CDR3 nucleotides are TGTGCCAGCAGCCAAGAGGCAGGGGAAGCTTTCTTT. It codes for CASSQEAGEAFF.